The 13 T cell receptor beta chains listed next were all sequenced from one sample in a study of Ad26.COV2.S vaccination and SARS-CoV-2 variants. Treatment: approximately 18 received Ad26.COV2.S at low or high dose, single or two shots; roughly five received placebo; per-sample allocation not given. Sampling occurred on day 63 after the first vaccine or placebo injection. The assay was immunoSEQ multiplex PCR, and TCRdb's table has in-frame clones only and misses some. Of some 640,000 clones in the sample, around 92% were seen once. Specimen: peripheral blood, collected in a trial of Ad26.COV2.S vaccine versus placebo. The receptors were gathered from a person between 18 and 65 years old who received the Ad26.COV2.S COVID-19 vaccine or a placebo.

V and J are TRBV6-5 and TRBJ1-3; 7 bases are a match to TRBD1. The junction had 2 bases not matched to a gene; V was cut back by 2 bases and J by 1 base. Germline V CDR1 and CDR2: MNHEY, SVGAGI. The CDR3 spans 15 residues. CDR3 loop: CASSYKGASGNTIYF. CDR3 coding DNA: TGTGCCAGCAGTTACAAGGGGGCATCTGGAAACACCATATATTTT.

The chain employs TRBV9 and TRBJ1-1, with 10 bases matching TRBD1. V was pared by 4 bases and J by 1 base, with 7 bases of the junction left unmatched. Germline-derived CDR1 and CDR2 are SGDLS and YYNGEE. The CDR3 runs 16 residues. Written as DNA, the CDR3 is TGTGCCAGCAGCCCGGGACAGGGGTCTCGGAACACTGAAGCTTTCTTT. It yields the protein CASSPGQGSRNTEAFF.

This clone was observed a single time. V usage is TRBV4-2 and J usage is TRBJ2-7, with 7 bases matching TRBD1. The germline gives CDR1 LGHNA, CDR2 YNFKEQ. The length of the CDR3 is 19 residues. The J segment lost 3 bases and the V segment lost 0 bases, leaving 17 bases of the junction unmatched. The CDR3 loop is CASSQEGRGRLDAVYEQYF. The DNA of the CDR3 is TGTGCCAGCAGCCAAGAGGGCAGGGGGAGATTGGACGCTGTCTACGAGCAGTACTTC.

The genes are TRBV7-9 and TRBJ2-1, with 10 bases lining up with TRBD1. Trimming took 8 bases from V and 5 from J; bases not matched to a gene: 6. Germline-derived CDR1 and CDR2 are SEHNR and FQNEAQ (reference sequence). CDR3 size: 14 residues. CDR3 DNA sequence: TGTGCCAGCGGGGACAGGGGTTTCGACAATGAGCAGTTCTTC. Translating gives CASGDRGFDNEQFF. The full variable domain, its missing parts supplied by reference TRBV7-9 and TRBJ2-1, is DTGVSQNPRHKITKRGQNVTFRCDPISEHNRLYWYRQTLGQGPEFLTYFQNEAQLEKSRLLSDRFSAERPKGSFSTLEIQRTEQGDSAMYLCASGDRGFDNEQFFGPGTRLTVL.

This rearrangement joins TRBV6-2 or TRBV6-3 to TRBJ1-1, with D perhaps TRBD1 (5 bases). Germline CDR1 MNHEY, CDR2 SVGEGT. This CDR3 spans 14 amino acids. Trimming stripped 5 bases from V and 1 base from J, with 11 bases between. The CDR3 loop reads CASSLGTPNTEAFF. The CDR3 DNA is TGTGCCAGCAGTCTCGGGACCCCGAACACTGAAGCTTTCTTT.

With regard to this clone: Distinct nucleotide sequences in the sample also encode this CDR3. The J gene is TRBJ1-1, the V gene TRBV19; D gene ambiguous. This CDR3 comprises 13 residues. Between the trimmed V and J ends, which lost 2 bases and 4 bases, there was a span of 8 bases. Germline V gene lookup returns CDR1 LNHDA and CDR2 SQIVND (reference sequence). In DNA, the CDR3 is TGTGCCAGTAGTATACGGGGAGGCACTGAAGCTTTCTTT. As protein: CASSIRGGTEAFF. Based on the CDR3 plus reference TRBV19 and TRBJ1-1, the full variable domain is DGGITQSPKYLFRKEGQNVTLSCEQNLNHDAMYWYRQDPGQGLRLIYYSQIVNDFQKGDIAEGYSVSREKKESFPLTVTSAQKNPTAFYLCASSIRGGTEAFFGQGTRLTVV.

This clone has a single count. One end of the junction fails to match germline, which may point to a read error. The chain has TRBV2 and TRBJ1-4, with 8 bases matching TRBD1. Germline V CDR1 and CDR2: SNHLY, FYNNEI. This CDR3 region has 15 residues. CDR3 in DNA: TGTGCCAGCAGTGTAACCTCAGGGGGCAATGGAAAACTGTTTTTT. Amino acid sequence: CASSVTSGGNGKLFF.

This sequence joins TRBV18 and TRBJ1-3; D remains ambiguous. With 3 bases removed from V and 2 bases from J, the gap between germline ends came to 14 bases. From germline, CDR1 is KGHSH and CDR2 LQKENI. The CDR3 contains 16 residues. The CDR3 DNA is TGTGCCAGCTCACCTGACCTAGATCCCACTGGAAACACCATATATTTT. Residues: CASSPDLDPTGNTIYF. Combining the CDR3 with reference TRBV18 and TRBJ1-3 gives the whole variable domain NAGVMQNPRHLVRRRGQEARLRCSPMKGHSHVYWYRQLPEEGLKFMVYLQKENIIDESGMPKERFSAEFPKEGPSILRIQQVVRGDSAAYFCASSPDLDPTGNTIYFGEGSWLTVV.

V is TRBV6-2 or TRBV6-3 and J is TRBJ1-5, with D perhaps matching TRBD1 (6 bases). The CDR3 extends over 16 amino acids. The germline gives CDR1 MNHEY, CDR2 SVGEGT. The ends were cut back, 4 bases at V and 5 bases at J, with 18 bases in the middle. CDR3: CASSSSLRDIYQPQHF. The CDR3 DNA sequence: TGTGCCAGCAGTTCGAGCCTCCGGGACATCTATCAGCCCCAGCATTTT.

V and J are TRBV4-3 and TRBJ1-1, with D perhaps TRBD1 (5 bases). In germline, CDR1 is LGHNA, CDR2 YSLEER. Trimming cost V 2 bases and J 5 bases, with 15 bases left between them. The CDR3 is 15 residues long. The CDR3 DNA is TGCGCCAGCAGCCAATCCAGGGTTCTTTTAACTGAAGCTTTCTTT. Protein: CASSQSRVLLTEAFF.

The V and J genes are TRBV5-4 and TRBJ1-1; TRBD1 matches at 7 bases. The CDR3 consists of 14 residues. Germline V gives CDR1 SGHNT, CDR2 YYREEE (reference sequence). The ends lost 4 bases at V and 1 base at J; junction bases unmatched: 4. The chain's CDR3 is CASSRQGTNTEAFF. As DNA, the CDR3 is TGTGCCAGCAGCAGACAGGGAACGAACACTGAAGCTTTCTTT.

J is TRBJ2-5 and V is TRBV11-3, with 13 bases aligning to TRBD2. V was clipped by 5 bases and J by 5 bases; unmatched bases: 11. The CDR3 is 17 amino acids. CDR1 is SGHNT, CDR2 YENEEA, per germline. CDR3 sequence (DNA): TGTGCCAGCAGCCCAGGACTAGCGGGAGAGGGAGGGGAGACCCAGTACTTC. Encoded protein: CASSPGLAGEGGETQYF.

The chain has TRBV7-2 and TRBJ1-4, with 9 bases aligning to TRBD1. Trimming took 5 bases from V and 8 from J; bases not matched to a gene: 9. Germline V lookup: CDR1 SGHTA, CDR2 FQGNSA. The CDR3 is 15 residues long. CDR3 protein: CASSAHRGPEEKLFF. The CDR3 DNA follows: TGTGCCAGCAGCGCCCACAGGGGGCCGGAAGAAAAACTGTTTTTT.